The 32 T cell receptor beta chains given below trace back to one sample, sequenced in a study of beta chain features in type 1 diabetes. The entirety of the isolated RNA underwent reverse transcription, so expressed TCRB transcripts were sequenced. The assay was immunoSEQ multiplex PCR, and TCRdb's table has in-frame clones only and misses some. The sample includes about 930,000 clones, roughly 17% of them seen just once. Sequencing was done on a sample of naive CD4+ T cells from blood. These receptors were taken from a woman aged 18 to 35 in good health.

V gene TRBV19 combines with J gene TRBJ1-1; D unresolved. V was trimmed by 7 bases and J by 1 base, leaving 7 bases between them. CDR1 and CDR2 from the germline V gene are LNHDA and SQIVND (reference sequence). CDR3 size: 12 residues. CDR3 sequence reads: CASNRENTEAFF. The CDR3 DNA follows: TGTGCCAGTAACCGGGAGAACACTGAAGCTTTCTTT. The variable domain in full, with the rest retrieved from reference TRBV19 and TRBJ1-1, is DGGITQSPKYLFRKEGQNVTLSCEQNLNHDAMYWYRQDPGQGLRLIYYSQIVNDFQKGDIAEGYSVSREKKESFPLTVTSAQKNPTAFYLCASNRENTEAFFGQGTRLTVV.

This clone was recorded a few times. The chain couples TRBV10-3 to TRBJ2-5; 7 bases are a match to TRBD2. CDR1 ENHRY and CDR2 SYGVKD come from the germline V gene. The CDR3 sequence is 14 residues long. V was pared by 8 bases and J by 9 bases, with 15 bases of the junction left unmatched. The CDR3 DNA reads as TGTGCCATCGCGACTAGCTCCATTCACATGGCCCAGTACTTC. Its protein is CAIATSSIHMAQYF.

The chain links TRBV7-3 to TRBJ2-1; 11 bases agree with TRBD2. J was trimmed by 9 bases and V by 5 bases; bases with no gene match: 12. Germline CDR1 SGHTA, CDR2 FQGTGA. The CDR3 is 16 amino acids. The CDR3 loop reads CASSRGTSGQRGEQFF. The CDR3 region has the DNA TGTGCCAGCAGCCGAGGGACTAGCGGCCAGCGTGGTGAGCAGTTCTTC.

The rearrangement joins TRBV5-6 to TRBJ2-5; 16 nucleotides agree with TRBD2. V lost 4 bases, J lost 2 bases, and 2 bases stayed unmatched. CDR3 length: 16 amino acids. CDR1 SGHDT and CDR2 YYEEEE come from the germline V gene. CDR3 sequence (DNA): TGTGCCAGCAGCGAGGGACTAGCGGGAGGGCAAGAGACCCAGTACTTC. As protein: CASSEGLAGGQETQYF. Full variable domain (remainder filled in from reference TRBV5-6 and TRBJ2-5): DAGVTQSPTHLIKTRGQQVTLRCSPKSGHDTVSWYQQALGQGPQFIFQYYEEEERQRGNFPDRFSGHQFPNYSSELNVNALLLGDSALYLCASSEGLAGGQETQYFGPGTRLLVL.

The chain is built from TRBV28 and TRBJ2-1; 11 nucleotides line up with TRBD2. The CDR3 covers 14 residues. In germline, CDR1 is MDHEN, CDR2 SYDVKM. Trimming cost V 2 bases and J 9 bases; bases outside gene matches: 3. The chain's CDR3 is CASSLRLAGGEQFF. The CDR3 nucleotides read TGTGCCAGCAGTTTACGTCTAGCGGGAGGTGAGCAGTTCTTC.

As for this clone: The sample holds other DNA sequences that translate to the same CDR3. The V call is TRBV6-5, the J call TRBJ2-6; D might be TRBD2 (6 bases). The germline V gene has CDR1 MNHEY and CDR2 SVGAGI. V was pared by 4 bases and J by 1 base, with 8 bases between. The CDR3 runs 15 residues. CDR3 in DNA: TGTGCCAGCAGTTCTGGGGGGTCTGGGGCCAACGTCCTGACTTTC. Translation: CASSSGGSGANVLTF.

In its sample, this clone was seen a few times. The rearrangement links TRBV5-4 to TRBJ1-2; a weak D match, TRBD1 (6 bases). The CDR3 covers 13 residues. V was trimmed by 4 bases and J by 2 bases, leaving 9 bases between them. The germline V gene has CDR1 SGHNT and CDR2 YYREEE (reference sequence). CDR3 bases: TGTGCCAGCAGCCAGGGACACAACTATGGCTACACCTTC. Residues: CASSQGHNYGYTF.

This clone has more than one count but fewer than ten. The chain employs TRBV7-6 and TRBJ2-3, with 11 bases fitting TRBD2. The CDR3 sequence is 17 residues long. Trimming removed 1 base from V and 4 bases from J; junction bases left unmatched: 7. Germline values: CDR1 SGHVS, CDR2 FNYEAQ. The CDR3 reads CASSLGLAGGPPDTQYF. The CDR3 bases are TGTGCCAGCAGCTTAGGCTTAGCGGGAGGGCCCCCAGATACGCAGTATTTT.

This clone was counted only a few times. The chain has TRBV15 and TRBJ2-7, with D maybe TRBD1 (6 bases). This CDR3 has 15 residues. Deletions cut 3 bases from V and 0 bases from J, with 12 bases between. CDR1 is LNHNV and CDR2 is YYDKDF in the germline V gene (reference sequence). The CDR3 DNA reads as TGTGCCACCAGCAGTCCCGGGACATCCTCCTACGAGCAGTACTTC. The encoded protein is CATSSPGTSSYEQYF.

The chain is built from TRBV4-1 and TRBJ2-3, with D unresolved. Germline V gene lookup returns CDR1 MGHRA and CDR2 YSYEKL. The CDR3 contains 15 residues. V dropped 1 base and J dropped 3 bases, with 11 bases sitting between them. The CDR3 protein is CASSQASSLTDTQYF. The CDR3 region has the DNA TGCGCCAGCAGCCAAGCGTCCTCGCTAACAGATACGCAGTATTTT.

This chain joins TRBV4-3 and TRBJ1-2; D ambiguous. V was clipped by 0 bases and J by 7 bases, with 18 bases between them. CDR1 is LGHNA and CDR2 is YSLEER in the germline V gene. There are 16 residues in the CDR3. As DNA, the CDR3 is TGCGCCAGCAGCCAAGATCTGAAGGGCGGCCCTGGTGGCTACACCTTC. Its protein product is CASSQDLKGGPGGYTF.

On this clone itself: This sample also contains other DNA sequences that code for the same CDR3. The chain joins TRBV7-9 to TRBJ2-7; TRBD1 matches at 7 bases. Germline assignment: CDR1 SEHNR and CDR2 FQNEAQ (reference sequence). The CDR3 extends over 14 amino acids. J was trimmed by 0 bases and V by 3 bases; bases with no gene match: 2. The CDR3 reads CASSLGQPSYEQYF. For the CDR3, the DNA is TGTGCCAGCAGCTTGGGACAGCCCTCCTACGAGCAGTACTTC.

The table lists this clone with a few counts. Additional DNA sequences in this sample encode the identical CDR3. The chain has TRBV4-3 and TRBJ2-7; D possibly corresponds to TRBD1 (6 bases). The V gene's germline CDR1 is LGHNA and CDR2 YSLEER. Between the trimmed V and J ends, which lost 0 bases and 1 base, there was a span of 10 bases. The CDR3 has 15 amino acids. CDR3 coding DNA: TGCGCCAGCAGCCAAGATTTGCAGGGGTCCTACGAGCAGTACTTC. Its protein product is CASSQDLQGSYEQYF.

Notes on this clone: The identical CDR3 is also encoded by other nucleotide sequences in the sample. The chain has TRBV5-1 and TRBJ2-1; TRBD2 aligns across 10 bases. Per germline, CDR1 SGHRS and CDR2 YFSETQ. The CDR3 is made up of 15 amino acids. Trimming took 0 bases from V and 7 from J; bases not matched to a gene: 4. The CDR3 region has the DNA TGCGCCAGCAGCTTGGGGCTAGCGGGAGTTAATGAGCAGTTCTTC. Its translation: CASSLGLAGVNEQFF.

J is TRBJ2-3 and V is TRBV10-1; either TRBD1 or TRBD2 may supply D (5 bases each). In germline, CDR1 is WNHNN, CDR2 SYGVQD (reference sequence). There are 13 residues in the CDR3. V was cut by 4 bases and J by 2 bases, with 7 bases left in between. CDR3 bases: TGCGCCAGCAGTGGGGACCACACAGATACGCAGTATTTT. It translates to CASSGDHTDTQYF.

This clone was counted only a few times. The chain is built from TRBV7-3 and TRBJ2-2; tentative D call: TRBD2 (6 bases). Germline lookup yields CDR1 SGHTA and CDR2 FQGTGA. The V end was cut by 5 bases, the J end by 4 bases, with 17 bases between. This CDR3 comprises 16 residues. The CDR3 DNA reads TGTGCCAGCAGCCCTGGAGGGAGTGTTATCACCGGGGAGCTGTTTTTT. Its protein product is CASSPGGSVITGELFF. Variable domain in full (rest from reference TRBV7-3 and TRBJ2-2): GAGVSQTPSNKVTEKGKYVELRCDPISGHTALYWYRQSLGQGPEFLIYFQGTGAADDSGLPNDRFFAVRPEGSVSTLKIQRTERGDSAVYLCASSPGGSVITGELFFGEGSRLTVL.

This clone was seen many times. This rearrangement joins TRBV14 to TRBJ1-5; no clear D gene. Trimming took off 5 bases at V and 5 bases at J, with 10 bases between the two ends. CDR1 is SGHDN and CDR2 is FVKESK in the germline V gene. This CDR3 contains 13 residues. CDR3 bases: TGTGCCAGCAGCGCGGGCATGGATCAGCCCCAGCATTTT. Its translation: CASSAGMDQPQHF.

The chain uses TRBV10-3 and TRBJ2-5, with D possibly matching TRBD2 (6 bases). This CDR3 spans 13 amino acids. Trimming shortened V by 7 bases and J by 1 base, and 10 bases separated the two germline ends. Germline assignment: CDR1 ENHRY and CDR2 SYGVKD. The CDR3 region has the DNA TGTGCCATCAATGGGGGACTCCAAGAGACCCAGTACTTC. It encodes CAINGGLQETQYF.

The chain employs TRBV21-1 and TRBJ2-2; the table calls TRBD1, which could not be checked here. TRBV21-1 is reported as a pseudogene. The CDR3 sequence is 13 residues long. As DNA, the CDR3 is TGTGCCAGCAGCAAACAGGGCACCGGGGAGCTGTTTTTT. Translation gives CASSKQGTGELFF.

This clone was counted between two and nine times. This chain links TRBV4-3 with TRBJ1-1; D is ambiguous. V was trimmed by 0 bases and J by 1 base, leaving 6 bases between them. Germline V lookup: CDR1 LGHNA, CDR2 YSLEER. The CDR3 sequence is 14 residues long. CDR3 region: CASSQEWGNTEAFF. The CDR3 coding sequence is TGCGCCAGCAGCCAAGAGTGGGGGAACACTGAAGCTTTCTTT.

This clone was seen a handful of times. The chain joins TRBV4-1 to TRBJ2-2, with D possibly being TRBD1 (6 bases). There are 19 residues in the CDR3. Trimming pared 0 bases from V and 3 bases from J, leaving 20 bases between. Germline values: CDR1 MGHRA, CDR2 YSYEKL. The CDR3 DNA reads TGCGCCAGCAGCCAAGATAATGGGTACAGGGCTGAGTACACCGGGGAGCTGTTTTTT. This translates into CASSQDNGYRAEYTGELFF.

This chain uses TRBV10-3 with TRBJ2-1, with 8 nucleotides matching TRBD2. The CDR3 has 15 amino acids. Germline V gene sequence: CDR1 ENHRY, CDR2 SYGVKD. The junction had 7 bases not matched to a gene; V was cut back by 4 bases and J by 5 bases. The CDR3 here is CAISGGGLGDNEQFF. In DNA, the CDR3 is TGTGCCATCAGTGGCGGGGGGCTCGGCGACAATGAGCAGTTCTTC.

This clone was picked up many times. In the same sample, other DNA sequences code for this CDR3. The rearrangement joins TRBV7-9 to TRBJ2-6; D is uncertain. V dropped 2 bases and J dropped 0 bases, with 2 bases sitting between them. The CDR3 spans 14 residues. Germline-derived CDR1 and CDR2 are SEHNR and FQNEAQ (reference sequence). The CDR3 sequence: CASSLSSGANVLTF. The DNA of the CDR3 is TGTGCCAGCAGCTTAAGCTCTGGGGCCAACGTCCTGACTTTC. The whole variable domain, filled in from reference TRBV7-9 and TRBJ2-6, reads DTGVSQNPRHKITKRGQNVTFRCDPISEHNRLYWYRQTLGQGPEFLTYFQNEAQLEKSRLLSDRFSAERPKGSFSTLEIQRTEQGDSAMYLCASSLSSGANVLTFGAGSRLTVL.

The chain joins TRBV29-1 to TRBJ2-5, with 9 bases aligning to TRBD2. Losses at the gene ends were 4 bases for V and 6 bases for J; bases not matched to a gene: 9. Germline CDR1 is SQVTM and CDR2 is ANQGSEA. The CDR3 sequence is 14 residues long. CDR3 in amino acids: CSVASTSGQQTQYF. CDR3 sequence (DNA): TGCAGCGTTGCGTCTACTAGCGGGCAGCAGACCCAGTACTTC.

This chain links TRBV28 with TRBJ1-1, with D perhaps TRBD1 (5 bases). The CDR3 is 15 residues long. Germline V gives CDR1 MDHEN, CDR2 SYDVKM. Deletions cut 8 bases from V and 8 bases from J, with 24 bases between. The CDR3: CASAQAGRTGPEAFF. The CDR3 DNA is TGTGCCAGCGCACAGGCGGGAAGAACAGGTCCCGAAGCTTTCTTT.

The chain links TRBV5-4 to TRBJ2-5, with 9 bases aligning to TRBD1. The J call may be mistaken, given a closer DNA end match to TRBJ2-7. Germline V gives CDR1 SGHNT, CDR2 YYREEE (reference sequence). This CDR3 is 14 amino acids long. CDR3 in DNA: TGTGCCAGTTCGGACAGGGGAGTATCCTACGAGCAGTACTTC. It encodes CASSDRGVSYEQYF.

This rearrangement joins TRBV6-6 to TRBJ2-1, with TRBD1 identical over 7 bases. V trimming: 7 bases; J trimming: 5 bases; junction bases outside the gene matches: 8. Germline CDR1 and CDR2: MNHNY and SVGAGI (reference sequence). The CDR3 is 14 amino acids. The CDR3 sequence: CASNLGTVNNEQFF. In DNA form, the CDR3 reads TGTGCCAGCAACCTCGGGACAGTAAACAATGAGCAGTTCTTC.

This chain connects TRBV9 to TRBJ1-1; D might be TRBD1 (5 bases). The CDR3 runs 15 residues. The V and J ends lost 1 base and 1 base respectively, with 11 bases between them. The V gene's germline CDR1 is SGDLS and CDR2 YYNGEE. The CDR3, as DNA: TGTGCCAGCAGCGTAATATCCAGGGAGAACACTGAAGCTTTCTTT. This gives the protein CASSVISRENTEAFF.

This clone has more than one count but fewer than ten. CDR3: CAIRNRGRDADTQYF. The CDR3 region has the DNA TGTGCCATCAGGAACCGCGGGAGGGACGCCGATACGCAGTATTTT. The chain couples TRBV6-1 to TRBJ2-3; 9 bases agree with TRBD2. The CDR3 contains 15 residues. The germline V gene has CDR1 MNHNS and CDR2 SASEGT. V was clipped by 10 bases and J by 6 bases; unmatched bases: 14.

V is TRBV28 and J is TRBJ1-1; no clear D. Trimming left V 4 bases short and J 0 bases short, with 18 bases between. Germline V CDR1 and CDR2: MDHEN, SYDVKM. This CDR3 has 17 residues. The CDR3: CASSSRANTRMNTEAFF. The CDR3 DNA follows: TGTGCCAGCAGTTCCCGGGCCAACACCCGAATGAACACTGAAGCTTTCTTT.

The CDR3 region is CAISERTGTAYGYTF. In DNA, the CDR3 is TGTGCCATCAGTGAGCGGACAGGGACGGCCTATGGCTACACCTTC. The gene calls are TRBV10-3 and TRBJ1-2, with 8 bases that match TRBD1. Germline CDR1 and CDR2: ENHRY and SYGVKD. With 2 bases clipped from V and 4 bases from J, the junction kept 6 bases outside the gene matches. The length of the CDR3 is 15 residues.

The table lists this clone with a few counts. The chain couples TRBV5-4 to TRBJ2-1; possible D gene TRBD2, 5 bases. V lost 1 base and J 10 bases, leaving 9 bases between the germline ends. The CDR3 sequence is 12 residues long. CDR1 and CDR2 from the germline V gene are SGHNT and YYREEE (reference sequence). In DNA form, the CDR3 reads TGTGCCAGCAGCTTGAATAGCGAAGAGCAGTTCTTC. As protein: CASSLNSEEQFF.